This T cell receptor (beta chain) comes out of a study of cytomegalovirus exposure and HLA in healthy donors. Findings of the study overall: Reported findings show TCR beta sequences accurately forecast HLA-A and HLA-B alleles in most subjects. Later work showed greater clonal expansion in HLA-associated TCR beta chains than in equally common others. For presence/absence analyses, sequencing depth was assumed to be roughly uniform across donors.

With respect to this clone: The target antigen is unknown.

This CDR3 spans 15 amino acids. Primers included in the PCR were 60 Vbeta and 13 Jbeta primers. Under the authors' procedure: Counted up in a later analysis, unique TCR beta chains came to about 80 million, with around 9.9 million shared. The repertoire was sequenced with immunoSEQ multiplex PCR; TCRdb's copy has only in-frame clones and lacks some. That table is the source of V, J and clone size, and D and trimming were worked out from the DNA. The sample holds roughly 110,000 clones, around 77% seen once. The receptor was derived from a man in his late teens or twenties in good health and CMV-seronegative. The chain is built from TRBV21-1 and TRBJ1-1; the listed D gene, TRBD1, was not tested against the DNA. TRBV21-1 is marked as a pseudogene. What was sequenced was PBMCs. The DNA of the CDR3 is TGTGCCAGCAGCAAAGTGGACAGGGAGAACACTGAAGCTTTCTTT. As protein: CASSKVDRENTEAFF.